This T cell receptor (beta chain) was found in a study of blood T cell repertoires in COVID-19. This CDR3 spans 15 amino acids. CDR1 and CDR2 (germline): SGHTA, FQGNSA. V shed 2 bases and J 5 bases; nucleotides not matched to a gene: 8. The data were produced by immunoSEQ multiplex PCR, yet TCRdb's version contains in-frame clones alone and is incomplete. The table records roughly 120,000 clones, 60% to 80% of them present only once. The chain uses TRBV7-2 and TRBJ2-5; TRBD1 agrees at 7 bases. The sequencing input was peripheral blood. This TCR came from a man of 80 years or more with COVID-19, enrolled during active disease. The CDR3 DNA reads as TGTGCCAGCAGCTTAAATGTAGGGGGCCGGGAGACCCAGTACTTC. Its translation: CASSLNVGGRETQYF. The whole variable domain, remainder taken from reference TRBV7-2 and TRBJ2-5, is GAGVSQSPSNKVTEKGKDVELRCDPISGHTALYWYRQSLGQGLEFLIYFQGNSAPDKSGLPSDRFSAERTGGSVSTLTIQRTQQEDSAVYLCASSLNVGGRETQYFGPGTRLLVL.